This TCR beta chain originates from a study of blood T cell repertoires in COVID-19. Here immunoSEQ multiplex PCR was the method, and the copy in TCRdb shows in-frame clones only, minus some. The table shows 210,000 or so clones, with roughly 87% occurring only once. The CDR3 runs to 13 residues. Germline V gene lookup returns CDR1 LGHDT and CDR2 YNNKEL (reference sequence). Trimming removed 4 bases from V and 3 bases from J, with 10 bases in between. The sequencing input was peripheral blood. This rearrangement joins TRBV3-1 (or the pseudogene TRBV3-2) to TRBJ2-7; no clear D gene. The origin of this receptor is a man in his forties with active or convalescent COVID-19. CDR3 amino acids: CASSRAAVYEQYF. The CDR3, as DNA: TGTGCCAGCAGCCGTGCGGCGGTCTACGAGCAGTACTTC.